The 19 T cell receptor beta chains listed next were all sequenced from one sample in a study of response to subunit inactivated influenza vaccine. TCRdb re-called the RT-PCR reads with MiXCR, one entry per CDR3 protein. The table has fewer than 600,000 distinct CDR3 sequences, around 7.9% seen once. The source material was PBMCs from blood, sampled less than 30 months after vaccination. These receptors originate from a man aged 50-75 years who received an inactivated influenza vaccine.

This clonotype was detected only a few times. The CDR3 coding sequence is TGTGCCAGCAGTACAGGGGGGCCTCGCTACAATGAGCAGTTCTTC. It codes for CASSTGGPRYNEQFF. The V and J genes are TRBV6-2 or TRBV6-3 and TRBJ2-1; the match to TRBD1 covers 8 bases. The CDR3 contains 15 residues. Per the germline V gene, CDR1 is MNHEY and CDR2 is SVGEGT. The V and J ends lost 5 bases and 3 bases, in that order; junction bases with no gene match: 6.

This clonotype was counted between two and nine times. This chain connects TRBV21-1 to TRBJ2-1; TRBD2 was called by the table and not checked on the DNA. TRBV21-1 is described as a pseudogene. The CDR3 length is 18 residues. The CDR3 loop reads CASSKRGETSGKIDEQFF. The CDR3 DNA reads TGTGCCAGCAGCAAAAGGGGAGAGACTAGCGGGAAAATCGATGAGCAGTTCTTC.

V is TRBV25-1 and J is TRBJ2-7, with TRBD1 matching over 12 bases. CDR3 length: 17 amino acids. Germline values: CDR1 MGHDK, CDR2 SYGVNS. J was trimmed by 5 bases and V by 7 bases; bases with no gene match: 15. The DNA for the CDR3 is TGTGCCAGCAACCCAAACCGGGACAGGGGGCGCCCTGACGAGCAGTACTTC. Translating it yields CASNPNRDRGRPDEQYF.

This clonotype showed up just a few times. The chain links TRBV27 to TRBJ1-6; TRBD1 might be the D (5 bases). This CDR3 is built from 14 residues. Germline V gene lookup returns CDR1 MNHEY and CDR2 SMNVEV (reference sequence). V lost 2 bases to trimming and J lost 10 bases, with 12 bases between them. CDR3 region: CASSLTAGGSPLHF. CDR3 sequence (DNA): TGTGCCAGCAGTTTAACGGCCGGGGGGTCACCCCTCCACTTT.

The chain is built from TRBV4-2 and TRBJ1-1; D is ambiguous. Germline V CDR1 and CDR2: LGHNA, YNFKEQ. The CDR3 spans 13 residues. Trimming cost V 0 bases and J 7 bases, with 9 bases left between them. The CDR3 nucleotides read TGTGCCAGCAGCCAAGAGAAAGGATTTGAAGCTTTCTTT. It translates to CASSQEKGFEAFF.

This sequence joins TRBV7-9 and TRBJ2-3; D not certain. The CDR3 spans 13 residues. Trimming stripped 7 bases from V and 6 bases from J, with 14 bases between. Germline CDR1 SEHNR, CDR2 FQNEAQ (reference sequence). The CDR3 sequence is CASTGMGSDTQYF. CDR3 in DNA: TGTGCCAGCACGGGTATGGGATCCGATACGCAGTATTTT.

The gene calls are TRBV10-3 and TRBJ1-4, with 8 bases that match TRBD1. V gave up 10 bases and J gave up 2 bases; unmatched junction bases: 15. CDR1 and CDR2 from the germline V gene are ENHRY and SYGVKD. This CDR3 has 17 residues. This CDR3 reads CATNAGTGASTNEKLFF. The CDR3 DNA sequence: TGTGCCACAAATGCCGGGACAGGCGCTTCCACTAATGAAAAACTGTTTTTT.

This clonotype was detected only once. V is TRBV7-9 and J is TRBJ2-5, with D uncertain. This CDR3 is built from 12 residues. Germline CDR1 SEHNR, CDR2 FQNEAQ (reference sequence). V gave up 1 base and J gave up 11 bases, with 11 bases separating them. The CDR3 sequence: CASSLGTGMQYF. The DNA of the CDR3 is TGTGCCAGCAGCTTAGGCACGGGTATGCAGTACTTC.

This clonotype was picked up a small number of times. The chain combines TRBV5-1 with TRBJ1-4; D is unclear. The V end lost 6 bases, the J end lost 0 bases, and 12 bases lay between the germline ends. The CDR3 is made up of 15 amino acids. CDR1 and CDR2 (germline): SGHRS, YFSETQ. CDR3 DNA sequence: TGCGCCAGCACCCGAGGAGAATCAACTAATGAAAAACTGTTTTTT. Translated, it gives CASTRGESTNEKLFF.

The DNA for the CDR3 is TGTGCCAGCAGCTTTCTCGACGAAGCGCAGTATTTT. Its protein product is CASSFLDEAQYF. The chain uses TRBV7-9 and TRBJ2-3; no firm D call. The V end lost 3 bases, the J end lost 10 bases, and 11 bases lay between the germline ends. CDR1 is SEHNR and CDR2 is FQNEAQ in the germline V gene (reference sequence). The CDR3 runs to 12 residues.

This clonotype was detected only a few times. The CDR3 DNA follows: TGTGCCAGCAGTTGGTCCCGCTGGGAATACGCGAACACCGGGGAGCTGTTTTTT. The encoded protein is CASSWSRWEYANTGELFF. V usage is TRBV12-3 or TRBV12-4 and J usage is TRBJ2-2; unclear D gene. There are 18 residues in the CDR3. Trimming shortened V by 4 bases and J by 0 bases, and 18 bases separated the two germline ends.

This clonotype was seen at least ten times. CDR3 DNA sequence: TGCGCCAGCAGCCCATCGGGGCAGTGGTATGAGCAGTTCTTC. The encoded protein is CASSPSGQWYEQFF. V usage is TRBV4-3 and J usage is TRBJ2-1; D may match TRBD1 or TRBD2 (5 bases each). Per germline, CDR1 LGHNA and CDR2 YSLEER. V was pared by 4 bases and J by 8 bases, with 15 bases between. The CDR3 is 14 residues long.

This clonotype was detected many times. The chain links TRBV29-1 to TRBJ2-7; D is perhaps TRBD2 (7 bases). Trimming shortened V by 4 bases and J by 2 bases, and 18 bases separated the two germline ends. This CDR3 region has 15 residues. The germline gives CDR1 SQVTM, CDR2 ANQGSEA. In DNA form, the CDR3 reads TGCAGCGTTGGATTGTTAGGGAGGGACACCTACGAGCAGTACTTC. Protein product: CSVGLLGRDTYEQYF.

This clonotype was counted only a few times. The junction departs from germline at one end; a sequencing error may be responsible. Written as DNA, the CDR3 is TGTGCCATCTGTGAAAGGGCTAGCGGGAGTTGGGGCACAGATACGCAGTATTTT. Protein: CAICERASGSWGTDTQYF. The chain is built from TRBV10-3 and TRBJ2-3; 10 positions agree with TRBD2. The CDR3 spans 18 residues. CDR1 is ENHRY and CDR2 is SYGVKD in the germline V gene.

This rearrangement joins TRBV29-1 to TRBJ2-7; TRBD2 agrees at 8 bases. J was trimmed by 3 bases and V by 7 bases; bases with no gene match: 8. Germline CDR1 is SQVTM and CDR2 is ANQGSEA. This CDR3 spans 13 amino acids. CDR3 sequence (DNA): TGCAGCGCCCAAAGCGGGAGTCACTACGAGCAGTACTTC. Translation gives CSAQSGSHYEQYF.

This chain links TRBV5-1 with TRBJ2-7; D possibly corresponds to TRBD1 (6 bases). The CDR3 spans 12 residues. Trimming stripped 5 bases from V and 5 bases from J, with 11 bases between. The V gene's germline CDR1 is SGHRS and CDR2 YFSETQ. DNA of the CDR3: TGCGCCAGCAGACAACAGGGAAACGAGCAGTACTTC. This sequence encodes CASRQQGNEQYF.

This clonotype was seen more than once but under ten times. This chain uses TRBV11-2 with TRBJ2-1, with D tentatively TRBD1 or TRBD2 (6 bases each). There are 12 residues in the CDR3. CDR1 and CDR2 from the germline V gene are SGHAT and FQNNGV. V was clipped by 6 bases and J by 8 bases, with 11 bases between them. CDR3 nucleotide sequence: TGTGCCAGCAGTTGGAGGGGGGATGAGCAGTTCTTC. Translating it yields CASSWRGDEQFF.

This clonotype was observed at least ten times. The DNA for the CDR3 is TGCGCCAGCAGCCCCCTATGGGGGGGTTCTGAGACCCAGTACTTC. Protein sequence: CASSPLWGGSETQYF. The chain recombines TRBV5-1 with TRBJ2-5; 7 bases are shared with TRBD2. The germline V gene has CDR1 SGHRS and CDR2 YFSETQ. The ends lost 4 bases at V and 5 bases at J; junction bases unmatched: 11. The CDR3 runs 15 residues.

A few counts support this clonotype. CDR3 nucleotides: TGCAGTGCTAGACGGGGACTAGCGAAATATGGGGAGACCCAGTACTTC. Protein product: CSARRGLAKYGETQYF. This chain links TRBV20-1 with TRBJ2-5, with TRBD2 identical over 10 bases. Germline V gene data show CDR1 as DFQATT and CDR2 as SNEGSKA (reference sequence). Trimming removed 2 bases from V and 5 bases from J; junction bases left unmatched: 11. The CDR3 runs 16 residues.